The 8 T cell receptor beta chains reported below all come from one sample, sequenced in a study of T cells in Graves' hyperthyroidism and ophthalmopathy. Amplification of TCR beta CDR3 regions was performed using RNA transcripts as template. With the HTBI primer set, the TCR CDR3 went through a first round of RT-PCR. TCRdb recomputed calls from the multiplex PCR reads with MiXCR, one row per CDR3 protein. The repertoire holds about 590,000 distinct CDR3 sequences, with 15% to 18% as singletons. The sample taken for sequencing was blood. The receptors stem from a woman between 25 and 40 years old with Graves' hyperthyroidism.

This clonotype has just a few counts. V gene TRBV4-1 combines with J gene TRBJ2-1, with 7 nucleotides matching TRBD2. CDR1 is MGHRA, CDR2 YSYEKL, per germline. This CDR3 region has 16 residues. The junction had 9 bases not matched to a gene; V was cut back by 3 bases and J by 4 bases. For the CDR3, the DNA is TGCGCCAGCAGCCAGTTAATTGGGGGGGGATACAATGAGCAGTTCTTC. Amino acids: CASSQLIGGGYNEQFF.

In regard to this clonotype: A read error may explain this, as a much larger clone is one base away. The chain has TRBV28 and TRBJ2-5; D not certain. CDR1 is MDHEN, CDR2 SYDVKM, per germline. Trimming cost V 4 bases and J 2 bases, with 11 bases left between them. CDR3 size: 14 residues. The CDR3 DNA sequence: TGTGCCAGCAGTTGCTCCGCCCCTCAAGAGACCCAGTACTTC. Residues: CASSCSAPQETQYF. Together with reference TRBV28 and TRBJ2-5, the CDR3 gives the full variable domain: DVKVTQSSRYLVKRTGEKVFLECVQDMDHENMFWYRQDPGLGLRLIYFSYDVKMKEKGDIPEGYSVSREKKERFSLILESASTNQTSMYLCASSCSAPQETQYFGPGTRLLVL.

The chain is built from TRBV5-1 and TRBJ1-2; perhaps TRBD1 as D (5 bases). The CDR3 length is 14 residues. Germline assignment: CDR1 SGHRS and CDR2 YFSETQ. V lost 2 bases to trimming and J lost 6 bases, with 14 bases between them. CDR3 in DNA: TGCGCCAGCAGCTTCTGGGCAGGGTCCAATGGCTACACCTTC. Translating gives CASSFWAGSNGYTF.

This clonotype was observed a handful of times. The chain joins TRBV5-1 to TRBJ1-4, with 9 bases fitting TRBD1. CDR1 is SGHRS and CDR2 is YFSETQ in the germline V gene. V was clipped by 4 bases and J by 10 bases; unmatched bases: 8. The CDR3 consists of 14 residues. For the CDR3, the DNA is TGCGCCAGCAGCGGTAACAGGGGGCGCGGAAAACTGTTTTTT. Translation gives CASSGNRGRGKLFF.

This clonotype was seen only a few times. The chain carries TRBV19 and TRBJ2-3, with a tentative D call TRBD2 (6 bases). The V gene's germline CDR1 is LNHDA and CDR2 SQIVND (reference sequence). Trimming stripped 2 bases from V and 6 bases from J, with 12 bases between. CDR3 length: 14 amino acids. The CDR3 sequence: CASSITGDEDTQYF. In nucleotides, the CDR3 is TGTGCCAGTAGTATAACGGGAGACGAGGATACGCAGTATTTT.

The genes are TRBV20-1 and TRBJ1-4, with D uncertain. Between the trimmed V and J ends, which lost 3 bases and 6 bases, there was a span of 11 bases. The germline CDR1 and CDR2 sequences are DFQATT and SNEGSKA (reference sequence). The CDR3 sequence is 13 residues long. This CDR3 reads CSASRGPDEKLFF. The CDR3 DNA reads as TGCAGTGCTAGTAGAGGGCCAGATGAAAAACTGTTTTTT.

This clonotype was counted ten times or more. The genes are TRBV2 and TRBJ2-7, with D possibly TRBD1 on 6 matching bases. With 6 bases removed from V and 2 bases from J, the gap between germline ends came to 17 bases. Germline CDR1 is SNHLY and CDR2 is FYNNEI. The length of the CDR3 is 15 residues. CDR3 sequence: CASSQDTGMPYEQYF. The CDR3 DNA reads as TGTGCCAGCAGCCAAGATACAGGGATGCCCTACGAGCAGTACTTC.

This clonotype was seen a few times. This chain uses TRBV9 with TRBJ2-7, with 10 bases aligning to TRBD1. This CDR3 has 15 amino acids. Germline V gene sequence: CDR1 SGDLS, CDR2 YYNGEE. V trimming: 4 bases; J trimming: 1 base; junction bases outside the gene matches: 5. This CDR3 reads CASSIGQGVSYEQYF. The CDR3 DNA sequence: TGTGCCAGCAGCATTGGACAGGGGGTGTCCTACGAGCAGTACTTC.